A selection of T cell receptor beta chains follows, all from one sample in a study of blood T cell repertoires in COVID-19. Libraries were prepared by immunoSEQ multiplex PCR; TCRdb keeps only in-frame clonotypes and omits some of them. The sample contains under 300,000 clones, roughly 89% of which appear only once. Sequences were obtained from PBMCs or T cells enriched from blood (not recorded which). Receptors were obtained from a woman between 40 and 55 years old who had recovered from COVID-19. Both conserved end residues are part of each CDR3. The D gene is left open where the match is weak. Part of the rows lack a size; the others show once, few, many or a class for expanded clones.

D gene | J gene | V gene | clone size | CDR3 DNA | CDR3 protein
TRBD1 | TRBJ1-2 | TRBV3-1/TRBV3-2 | NA | TGTGCCAGCAGCTTAAAGGGGGCGCGGGGTCATGGCTACACCTTC | CASSLKGARGHGYTF
NA | TRBJ2-7 | TRBV30 | NA | TGTGCCTGGAGTGAGGGGCTCTACGAGCAGTACTTC | CAWSEGLYEQYF
NA | TRBJ1-2 | TRBV2 | NA | TGTGCCAGCAAGGCAGGATTTAACTATGGCTACACCTTC | CASKAGFNYGYTF
NA | TRBJ2-7 | TRBV2 | NA | TGTGCCAGCAGCCCGGGACTTCAGTACGAGCAGTACTTC | CASSPGLQYEQYF
TRBD2 | TRBJ2-3 | TRBV9 | NA | TGTGCCAGCAGCGTACTTACGGGGACTACCTTTCCGTATTTT | CASSVLTGTTFPYF
TRBD1 | TRBJ1-2 | TRBV7-2 | NA | TGTGCCAGCAGCTCACGGACAGGGGCCGTCAACTATGGCTACACCTTC | CASSSRTGAVNYGYTF
NA | TRBJ1-6 | TRBV27 | NA | TGTGCCAGCAGGAACCGTCCGGGACTGTATAATTCACCCCTCCACTTT | CASRNRPGLYNSPLHF
NA | TRBJ1-2 | TRBV3-1/TRBV3-2 | NA | TGTGCCAGCAGCCAGGGGGCCAGGAGCCATTATATCTTC | CASSQGARSHYIF
NA | TRBJ2-7 | TRBV18 | NA | TGTGCCAGCTCACCAGCGGGGAAAAGCTCCTACGAGCAGTACTTC | CASSPAGKSSYEQYF
TRBD1 | TRBJ2-7 | TRBV18 | few | TGTGCCAGCTCACCACCGGGACAGGGACCTTACGAGCAGTACTTC | CASSPPGQGPYEQYF
NA | TRBJ1-2 | TRBV19 | NA | TGTGCCAGTAGTACTCGCGGGGCAGGGAGTGGCGGCTACACCTTC | CASSTRGAGSGGYTF
TRBD1 | TRBJ2-5 | TRBV6-2/TRBV6-3 | NA | TGTGCCAGCAGTTACCAGGGGGCAGGGGAGACCCAGTACTTC | CASSYQGAGETQYF
NA | TRBJ1-2 | TRBV10-2 | NA | TGCGCCAGCAGTCCGACGGGAGAGTATGGCTACACCTTC | CASSPTGEYGYTF
NA | TRBJ1-2 | TRBV30 | NA | TGTGCCTGGGACTCTCGCAACTATGGCTACACCTTC | CAWDSRNYGYTF
NA | TRBJ2-1 | TRBV21-1 | NA | TGTGCCAGCGCGCCGGGACAGGGGGAGAGTGAGCAGTTCTTC | CASAPGQGESEQFF
TRBD2 | TRBJ2-2 | TRBV9 | NA | TGTGCCAGCAGCGCCCCGGCACTAGCGGGATCGGGGGAGCTGTTTTTT | CASSAPALAGSGELFF
NA | TRBJ2-5 | TRBV13 | NA | TGTGCCAGCAGCAACCTCAGAGGGGAGACCCAGTACTTC | CASSNLRGETQYF
NA | TRBJ2-3 | TRBV30 | NA | TGTGCCTGGAGTGTTCCCTCTTCCAGGTTGACAGATACGCAGTATTTT | CAWSVPSSRLTDTQYF
NA | TRBJ1-3 | TRBV2 | NA | TGTGCCAGCTTCCGGGACATTGGAAACACCATATATTTT | CASFRDIGNTIYF
NA | TRBJ1-2 | TRBV9 | NA | TGTGCCAGCAGCCCAGGGAACGGCTATGGCTACACCTTC | CASSPGNGYGYTF
TRBD2 | TRBJ2-1 | TRBV2 | once | TGTGCCAGCAGGGGACTAGCGGGAGGGAATGAGCAGTTCTTC | CASRGLAGGNEQFF
TRBD2 | TRBJ2-7 | TRBV5-1 | NA | TGCGCCAGCACCCAGACTAGCGGAGTTTCCTACGAGCAGTACTTC | CASTQTSGVSYEQYF
NA | TRBJ2-7 | TRBV4-1 | NA | TGCGCCAGCAGCCCTCGCGTCTCCTACGAGCAGTACTTC | CASSPRVSYEQYF
NA | TRBJ2-2 | TRBV7-6 | NA | TGTGCCAGCAGCCCGCCACCGGGGGAGGTTAACACCGGGGAGCTGTTTTTT | CASSPPPGEVNTGELFF
NA | TRBJ2-7 | TRBV3-1/TRBV3-2 | NA | TGTGCCAGCAGCCAGGCTCGGGAGAGCGAGCAGTACTTC | CASSQARESEQYF
TRBD1 | TRBJ2-7 | TRBV3-1/TRBV3-2 | NA | TGTGCCAGCAGCCAAGAAGACAGGGTAAGCTCCTACGAGCAGTACTTC | CASSQEDRVSSYEQYF
NA | TRBJ1-3 | TRBV19 | NA | TGTGCCAGTAGTATCGGGAGCTCTGGAAACACCATATATTTT | CASSIGSSGNTIYF
NA | TRBJ1-6 | TRBV18 | NA | TGTGCCAGCTCGCGACAGACAAATTCACCCCTCCACTTT | CASSRQTNSPLHF
TRBD2 | TRBJ2-3 | TRBV6-2/TRBV6-3 | NA | TGTGCCAGCAGTTACGGTTGGCTAGCGGGAGCGGTGGATACGCAGTATTTT | CASSYGWLAGAVDTQYF
TRBD1 | TRBJ1-2 | TRBV30 | NA | TGTGCCTGGGATCTCCGGGACAGGGGTAATATTAACTATGGCTACACCTTC | CAWDLRDRGNINYGYTF
NA | TRBJ1-2 | TRBV5-4 | NA | TGTGCCAGCAGCCTGGTCCCGGCTAACTATGGCTACACCTTC | CASSLVPANYGYTF
TRBD2 | TRBJ2-1 | TRBV7-6 | NA | TGTGCCAGCAGCTTAGGGGCCGGGACTAGCGGGAGGGCCTATGAGCAGTTCTTC | CASSLGAGTSGRAYEQFF
NA | TRBJ1-3 | TRBV28 | NA | TGTGCCACCACAGAGGGCACAAACTCTGGAAACACCATATATTTT | CATTEGTNSGNTIYF
TRBD1 | TRBJ2-7 | TRBV6-4 | NA | TGTGCCAGCAGCCTTTTTGGGACAGAACGTTACGAGCAGTACTTC | CASSLFGTERYEQYF
TRBD1 | TRBJ2-2 | TRBV7-3 | NA | TGTGCCAGCAGCTTACAGCCGACAGGGGGCTTTGGGTTTGGTACCGGGGAGCTGTTTTTT | CASSLQPTGGFGFGTGELFF
NA | TRBJ1-3 | TRBV18 | NA | TGTGCCAGCTCAGAGAATGGAAACACCATATATTTT | CASSENGNTIYF
NA | TRBJ2-1 | TRBV30 | NA | TGTGCCTGGAGCCGAGTAAAGCAGTTCTTC | CAWSRVKQFF
TRBD2 | TRBJ2-2 | TRBV7-7 | NA | TGTGCTAGCAGAGAACTAGCGGCGAACACCGGGGAGCTGTTTTTT | CASRELAANTGELFF
NA | TRBJ2-4 | TRBV7-2 | NA | TGTGCCAGCAGCTTAAATTATCTGGCCAAAAACATTCAGTACTTC | CASSLNYLAKNIQYF
NA | TRBJ1-2 | TRBV2 | NA | TGTGCCAGCAGTGTGGTCAGGATTAACTATGGCTACACCTTC | CASSVVRINYGYTF
NA | TRBJ1-4 | TRBV19 | NA | TGTGCCAGTAGTATAGGAGATAGGTGGCAGGTTAATGAAAAACTGTTTTTT | CASSIGDRWQVNEKLFF
NA | TRBJ2-5 | TRBV10-3 | NA | TGTGCCATCAGTGGACTTGGGGAGACCCAGTACTTC | CAISGLGETQYF
NA | TRBJ1-1 | TRBV7-6 | NA | TGTGCCAGCAGCTCCACAGTGAACACTGAAGCTTTCTTT | CASSSTVNTEAFF
TRBD2 | TRBJ2-1 | TRBV7-3 | NA | TGTGCCAGCAGCTCCGGACTAGCGGACAATGAGCAGTTCTTC | CASSSGLADNEQFF